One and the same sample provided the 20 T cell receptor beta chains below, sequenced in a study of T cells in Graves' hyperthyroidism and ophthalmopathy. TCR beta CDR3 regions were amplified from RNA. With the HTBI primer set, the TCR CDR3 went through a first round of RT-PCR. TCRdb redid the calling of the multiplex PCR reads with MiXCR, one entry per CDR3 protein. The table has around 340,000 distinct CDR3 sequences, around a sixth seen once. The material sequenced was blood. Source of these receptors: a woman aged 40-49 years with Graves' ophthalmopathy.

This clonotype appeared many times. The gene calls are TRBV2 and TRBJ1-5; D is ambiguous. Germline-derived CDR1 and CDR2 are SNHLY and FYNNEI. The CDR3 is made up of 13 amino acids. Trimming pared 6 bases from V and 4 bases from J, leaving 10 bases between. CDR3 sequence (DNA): TGTGCCAGCAGCGACGACATGAATCAGCCCCAGCATTTT. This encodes CASSDDMNQPQHF.

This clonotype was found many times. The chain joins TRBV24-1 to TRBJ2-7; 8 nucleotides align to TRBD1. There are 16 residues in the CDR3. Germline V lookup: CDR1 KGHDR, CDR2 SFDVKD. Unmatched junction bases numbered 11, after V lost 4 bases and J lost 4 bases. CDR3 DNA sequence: TGTGCCACCAGTGACTCTTCCAGGGGGCGCAAATACGAGCAGTACTTC. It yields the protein CATSDSSRGRKYEQYF.

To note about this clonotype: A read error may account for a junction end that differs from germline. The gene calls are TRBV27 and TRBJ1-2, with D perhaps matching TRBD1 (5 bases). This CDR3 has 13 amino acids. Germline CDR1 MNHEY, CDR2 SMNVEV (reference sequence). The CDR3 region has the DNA TGTGCCAGCAGTCATGGGGCGTACTATGGCTACATCTTC. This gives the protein CASSHGAYYGYIF.

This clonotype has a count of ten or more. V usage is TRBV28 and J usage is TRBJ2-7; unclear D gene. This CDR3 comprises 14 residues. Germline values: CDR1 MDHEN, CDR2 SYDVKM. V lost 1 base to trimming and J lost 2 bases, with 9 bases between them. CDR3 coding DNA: TGTGCCAGCAGTTTATTTCTGGGGACCTACGAGCAGTACTTC. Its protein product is CASSLFLGTYEQYF.

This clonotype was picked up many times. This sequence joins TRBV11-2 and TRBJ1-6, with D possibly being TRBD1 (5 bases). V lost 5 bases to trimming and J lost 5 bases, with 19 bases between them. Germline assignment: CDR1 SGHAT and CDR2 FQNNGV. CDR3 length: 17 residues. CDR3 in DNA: TGTGCCAGCAGCGTAACCCCGATACAGGCGGATAATTCACCCCTCCACTTT. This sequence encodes CASSVTPIQADNSPLHF.

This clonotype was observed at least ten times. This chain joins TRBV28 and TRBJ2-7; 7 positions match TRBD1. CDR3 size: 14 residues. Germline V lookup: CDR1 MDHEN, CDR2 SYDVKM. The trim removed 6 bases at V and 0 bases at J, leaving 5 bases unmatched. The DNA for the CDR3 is TGTGCCAGCAGCCTGGGACAGCACTCCTACGAGCAGTACTTC. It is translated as CASSLGQHSYEQYF.

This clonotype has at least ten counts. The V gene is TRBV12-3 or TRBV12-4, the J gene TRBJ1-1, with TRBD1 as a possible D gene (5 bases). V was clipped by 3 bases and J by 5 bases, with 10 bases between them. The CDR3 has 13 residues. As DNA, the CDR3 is TGTGCCAGCAGTTTGGGGCAGGCGACTGAAGCTTTCTTT. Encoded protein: CASSLGQATEAFF.

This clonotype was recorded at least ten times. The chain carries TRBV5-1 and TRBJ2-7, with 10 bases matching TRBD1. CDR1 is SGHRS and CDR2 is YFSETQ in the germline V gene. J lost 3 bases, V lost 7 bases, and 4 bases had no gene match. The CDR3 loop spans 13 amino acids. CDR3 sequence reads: CASAGTGVYEQYF. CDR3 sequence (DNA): TGCGCCAGCGCCGGGACAGGGGTCTACGAGCAGTACTTC.

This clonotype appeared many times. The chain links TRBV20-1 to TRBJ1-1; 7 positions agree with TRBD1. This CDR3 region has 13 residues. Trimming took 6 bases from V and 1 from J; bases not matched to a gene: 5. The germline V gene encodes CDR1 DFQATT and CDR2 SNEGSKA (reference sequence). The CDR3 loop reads CSALRDRNTEAFF. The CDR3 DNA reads TGCAGTGCCCTCCGGGACAGGAACACTGAAGCTTTCTTT.

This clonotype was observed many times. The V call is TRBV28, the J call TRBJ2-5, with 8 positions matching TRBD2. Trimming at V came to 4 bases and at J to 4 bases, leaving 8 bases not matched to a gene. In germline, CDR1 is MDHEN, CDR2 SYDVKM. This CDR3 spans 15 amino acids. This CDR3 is CASSSPGLAGETQYF. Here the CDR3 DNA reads TGTGCCAGCAGTTCACCCGGGCTAGCGGGAGAGACCCAGTACTTC.

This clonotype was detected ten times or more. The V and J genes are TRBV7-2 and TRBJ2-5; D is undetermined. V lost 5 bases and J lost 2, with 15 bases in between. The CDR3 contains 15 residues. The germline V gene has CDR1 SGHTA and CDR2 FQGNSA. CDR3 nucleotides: TGTGCCAGCAGCCCCAATCACCGGGCGCAAGAGACCCAGTACTTC. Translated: CASSPNHRAQETQYF.

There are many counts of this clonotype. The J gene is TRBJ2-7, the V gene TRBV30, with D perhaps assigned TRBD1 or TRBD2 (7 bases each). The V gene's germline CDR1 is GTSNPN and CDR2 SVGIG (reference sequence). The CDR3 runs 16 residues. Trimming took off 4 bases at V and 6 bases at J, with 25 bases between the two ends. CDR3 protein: CAWNQGGGGTAGEQYF. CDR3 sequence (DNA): TGTGCCTGGAACCAGGGGGGGGGAGGGACAGCAGGCGAGCAGTACTTC.

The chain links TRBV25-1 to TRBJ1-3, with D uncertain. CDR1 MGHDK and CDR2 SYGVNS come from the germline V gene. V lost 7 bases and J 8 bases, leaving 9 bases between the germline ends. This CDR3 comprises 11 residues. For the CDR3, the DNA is TGTGCCAGCACTCCTGGGGACACCATATATTTT. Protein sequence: CASTPGDTIYF.

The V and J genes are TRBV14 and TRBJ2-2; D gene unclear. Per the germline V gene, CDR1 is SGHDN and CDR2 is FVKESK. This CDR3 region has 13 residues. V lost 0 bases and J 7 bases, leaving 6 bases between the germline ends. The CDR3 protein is CASSQDPNGELFF. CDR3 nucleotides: TGTGCCAGCAGCCAAGATCCCAACGGGGAGCTGTTTTTT.

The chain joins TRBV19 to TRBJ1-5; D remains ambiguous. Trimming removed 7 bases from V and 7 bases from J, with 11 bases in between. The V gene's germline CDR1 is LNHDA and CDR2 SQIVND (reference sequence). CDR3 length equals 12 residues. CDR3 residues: CASNVVGQPQHF. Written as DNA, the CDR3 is TGTGCCAGTAATGTGGTGGGACAGCCCCAGCATTTT.

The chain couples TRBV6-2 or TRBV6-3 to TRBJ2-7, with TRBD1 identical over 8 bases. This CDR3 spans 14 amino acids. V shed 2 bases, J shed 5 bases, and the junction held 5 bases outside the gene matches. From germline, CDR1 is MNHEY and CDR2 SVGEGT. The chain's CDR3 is CASSYKRTGNEQYF. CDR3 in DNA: TGTGCCAGCAGTTACAAACGGACAGGGAACGAGCAGTACTTC.

The CDR3 here is CASSTSGSDGELFF. The CDR3 bases are TGTGCCAGCAGTACTAGCGGGAGTGACGGGGAGCTGTTTTTT. V gene TRBV6-5 combines with J gene TRBJ2-2, with 11 bases aligning to TRBD2. This CDR3 is 14 amino acids long. Per the germline V gene, CDR1 is MNHEY and CDR2 is SVGAGI. V was pared by 5 bases and J by 7 bases, with 3 bases of the junction left unmatched.

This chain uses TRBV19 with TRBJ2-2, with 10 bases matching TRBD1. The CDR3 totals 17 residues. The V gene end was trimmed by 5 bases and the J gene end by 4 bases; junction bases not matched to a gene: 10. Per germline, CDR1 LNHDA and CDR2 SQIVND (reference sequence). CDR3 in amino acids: CASSPNPGTGVTGELFF. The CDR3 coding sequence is TGTGCCAGTAGTCCAAACCCCGGGACAGGGGTCACCGGGGAGCTGTTTTTT.

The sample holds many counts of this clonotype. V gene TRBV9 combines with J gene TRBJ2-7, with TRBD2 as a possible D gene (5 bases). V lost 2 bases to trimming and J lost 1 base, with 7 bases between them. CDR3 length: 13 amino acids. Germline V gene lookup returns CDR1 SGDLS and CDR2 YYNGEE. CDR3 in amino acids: CASSVGGSYEQYF. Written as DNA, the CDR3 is TGTGCCAGCAGCGTCGGCGGGTCCTACGAGCAGTACTTC.

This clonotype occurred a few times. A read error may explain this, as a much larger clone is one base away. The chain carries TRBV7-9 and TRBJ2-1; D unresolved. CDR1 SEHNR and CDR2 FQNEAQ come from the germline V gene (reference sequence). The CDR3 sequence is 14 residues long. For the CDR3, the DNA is TGTGCCAGCAGCTTAGCGGGTTCCTACAATGATCAGTTCTTC. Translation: CASSLAGSYNDQFF.